The clone carrying this T cell receptor (beta chain) appeared many times. Its cognate antigen is unknown. Each TCR beta library was made by quantitative 5'-RACE that incorporated molecular barcodes. Each CDR3 protein is one row after TCRdb ran MiXCR on the 5' RACE reads. The sample holds fewer than 350,000 distinct CDR3 sequences, under 14% seen once. The sample is drawn from a study of CD8 T cells in ankylosing spondylitis. Study conclusions and caveats: It was reported that disease-linked clones were significantly enriched in matched ankylosing spondylitis synovial fluid. With a CD8+ phenotype, disease-linked clones were relatively rare in peripheral blood. Made up of eight or nine highly homologous variants, a TCR beta motif appeared characteristic of ankylosing spondylitis blood.

Sequences were obtained from blood, either unsorted or a sorted T cell fraction (not recorded which). This receptor was taken from a female donor with ankylosing spondylitis or in good health (not recorded which).

As DNA, the CDR3 is TGTGCCAGCAGCAAAGGGACTAGCGGGAGTTTAGATACGCAGTATTTT. This codes for CASSKGTSGSLDTQYF. The chain has TRBV7-7 and TRBJ2-3; 14 bases line up with TRBD2. From germline, CDR1 is SSHAT and CDR2 FNYEAQ (reference sequence). J lost 5 bases, V lost 5 bases, and 6 bases had no gene match. The CDR3 runs to 16 residues.